A selection of T cell receptor beta chains follows, all from one sample in a study of blood T cell repertoires in COVID-19. TCRdb keeps only in-frame clones here, not all; method: immunoSEQ multiplex PCR. The table has 50,000 to 75,000 clones, roughly four fifths seen once; the top ten hold roughly 20%. Sequencing was done on a sample of peripheral blood. The source is a man between 60 and 70 years old with acute or convalescent COVID-19. CDR3s include the opening cysteine and the closing phenylalanine or tryptophan. The order of the fields is clone size, D gene, J gene, V gene, CDR3 DNA, CDR3 protein. A D gene is named only where the DNA matches it firmly. Not all rows give a size; the values are once, few, many and, for expanded clones, a class.

>NA|NA|TRBJ2-3|TRBV7-3
TGTGCCAGCAGCTCCCAGGGCCTTACAGATACGCAGTATTTT
CASSSQGLTDTQYF
>NA|TRBD1|TRBJ1-6|TRBV28
TGTGCCAGCAGTTTGGACTTGACAGGGGACTATAATTCACCCCTCCACTTT
CASSLDLTGDYNSPLHF
>few|NA|TRBJ1-3|TRBV4-2
TGTGCCAGCAGCCAAGATTCAGGCAGCCTCTCTGGAAACACCATATATTTT
CASSQDSGSLSGNTIYF
>NA|TRBD1|TRBJ2-1|TRBV5-4
TGTGCCAGCAGCTTTCCCGACAGGGGGGGCTACAATGAGCAGTTCTTC
CASSFPDRGGYNEQFF
>NA|NA|TRBJ2-3|TRBV28
TGTGCCAGCAGTTTAGCAGAATCGAGGGATACGCAGTATTTT
CASSLAESRDTQYF
>NA|NA|TRBJ2-4|TRBV11-2
TGTGCCAGCAGAAAACAGGGAAAGGCCAAAAACATTCAGTACTTC
CASRKQGKAKNIQYF
>NA|NA|TRBJ2-5|TRBV15
TGTGCCACCAGCAGAGATGGTTTGAGGGGAGGAGGGACCCAGTACTTC
CATSRDGLRGGGTQYF
>NA|NA|TRBJ1-4|TRBV18
TGTGCCAGCTCCCATAGTGAAAAACTGTTTTTT
CASSHSEKLFF
>NA|TRBD1|TRBJ2-3|TRBV18
TGTGCCAGCTCACCACGGACAGGGGTCACAGATACGCAGTATTTT
CASSPRTGVTDTQYF
>NA|NA|TRBJ1-2|TRBV5-1
TGCGCCAGCAGCCTCACCCCCAGGGGCGCCTATGGCTACACCTTC
CASSLTPRGAYGYTF
>NA|NA|TRBJ2-3|TRBV2
TGTGCCAGCAGTCCAGGCGATAGCACAGATACGCAGTATTTT
CASSPGDSTDTQYF
>NA|TRBD2|TRBJ2-1|TRBV2
TGTGCCAGCAGTGAAGCGCTTGGGACTAGCGGGACTAATGAGCAGTTCTTC
CASSEALGTSGTNEQFF
>NA|TRBD2|TRBJ2-5|TRBV7-9
TGTGCCAGCAGCTTAGTAGCGGGAGGGGGTCAAGAGACCCAGTACTTC
CASSLVAGGGQETQYF
>NA|TRBD2|TRBJ2-1|TRBV7-9
TGTGCCAGCAGCCTCGGGAGGGCCAATGAGCAGTTCTTC
CASSLGRANEQFF
>NA|NA|TRBJ2-4|TRBV29-1
TGCAGCCTCCAGGACGGCCCCGAGGGCATTCAGTACTTC
CSLQDGPEGIQYF
>NA|NA|TRBJ2-1|TRBV30
TGTGCCTGGAGTAAGGTCGGGATTAGCTTATTGAACAATGAGCAGTTCTTC
CAWSKVGISLLNNEQFF
>NA|NA|TRBJ2-3|TRBV20-1
TGCAGTGGGGCAGCCACAGATACGCAGTATTTT
CSGAATDTQYF
>NA|NA|TRBJ1-1|TRBV7-2
TGTGCCAGCAGCGTTAGACAGTTATCGAACACTGAAGCTTTCTTT
CASSVRQLSNTEAFF
>NA|TRBD1|TRBJ1-6|TRBV11-2
TGTGCCAGCAGCTCCGGGACAGCCCGTAAGGGGGCCCTCCACTTT
CASSSGTARKGALHF
>NA|TRBD1|TRBJ1-1|TRBV7-9
TGTGCCAGCAGCTTAGAGGGGACAGGCATATTTGAAGCTTTCTTT
CASSLEGTGIFEAFF
>NA|TRBD1|TRBJ2-3|TRBV5-4
TGTGCCAGCAGCTTTTTTACAGGGGGCGCTGGAACAGATACGCAGTATTTT
CASSFFTGGAGTDTQYF
>few|NA|TRBJ1-2|TRBV6-6
TGTGCCAGCAGCCACAGGGCGGCTCAAAGTGGCTACACCTTC
CASSHRAAQSGYTF
>NA|TRBD1|TRBJ1-2|TRBV6-1
TGTGCCAGCAGTGAAATCTCCACAGGGGTGCGGTACACCTTC
CASSEISTGVRYTF
>NA|TRBD1|TRBJ2-7|TRBV19
TGTGCCAGTAGTTCCCGGGACAGAAGCTACGAGCAGTACTTC
CASSSRDRSYEQYF
>few|TRBD2|TRBJ2-1|TRBV13
TGTGCCAGCAGTCTTTTCCTAGCGGGACCAAACTCCTACAATGAGCAGTTCTTC
CASSLFLAGPNSYNEQFF
>NA|TRBD1|TRBJ1-1|TRBV6-5
TGTGCCAGCAGAAGACAGGGGGTGAACACTGAAGCTTTCTTT
CASRRQGVNTEAFF
>NA|TRBD2|TRBJ2-1|TRBV10-2
TGCGCCAGCACTGATCTAGCGGGAGCGGCCGACAATGAGCAGTTCTTC
CASTDLAGAADNEQFF
>NA|NA|TRBJ2-4|TRBV24-1
TGTGCCACCAGTGATTTCGGGATACGGGGGAATACCAAAAACATTCAGTACTTC
CATSDFGIRGNTKNIQYF
>once|TRBD1|TRBJ2-7|TRBV19
TGTGCCAGTAGTATTCTAGGACAGGGGGTCTACGAGCAGTACTTC
CASSILGQGVYEQYF
>NA|TRBD2|TRBJ2-5|TRBV30
TGTGCCTGGAGCGCGGGGGGGTGGTTGGAGACCCAGTACTTC
CAWSAGGWLETQYF
>NA|NA|TRBJ1-6|TRBV14
TGTGCCAGCAGCCAAGTTATGACAGCCAATTCACCCCTCCACTTT
CASSQVMTANSPLHF
>NA|NA|TRBJ1-5|TRBV27
TGTGCCAGCAGTCCTAGGCGGGTGGAAGATCAGCCCCAGCATTTT
CASSPRRVEDQPQHF
>NA|NA|TRBJ1-3|TRBV11-2
TGTGCCAGCAGCGTGACAATACCGGGAAACACCATATATTTT
CASSVTIPGNTIYF
>few|TRBD1|TRBJ1-1|TRBV7-2
TGTGCCAGCAGCCCACAGACAGGGAGGAACACTGAAGCTTTCTTT
CASSPQTGRNTEAFF
>NA|TRBD1|TRBJ2-7|TRBV5-6
TGTGCCAGCAAAGCATCCGGGACAGGCCCCTACGAGCAGTACTTC
CASKASGTGPYEQYF
>NA|NA|TRBJ2-7|TRBV28
TGTGCCAGCAGTTTAATCGGGAAGGGAGGAGGCGAGCAGTACTTC
CASSLIGKGGGEQYF
>NA|NA|TRBJ2-1|TRBV9
TGTGCCAGCAGCGACGAGTCTGCTAGAAGAAATGAGCAGTTCTTC
CASSDESARRNEQFF
>NA|TRBD2|TRBJ2-1|TRBV24-1
TGTGCCACCAGTGATCCGGGACTAGCGGGAGATGAGCAGTTCTTC
CATSDPGLAGDEQFF
>NA|TRBD1|TRBJ1-1|TRBV6-1
TGTGCCAGCAGTTCAGCAGGGGGCACTGAAGCTTTCTTT
CASSSAGGTEAFF
>NA|NA|TRBJ2-7|TRBV10-3
TGTGCCATCAAAGGAGGGGACGCCACCACGAACTACGAGCAGTACTTC
CAIKGGDATTNYEQYF
>NA|NA|TRBJ1-5|TRBV30
TGTGCCTGGAGCTCCGGGATTAATCAGCCCCAGCATTTT
CAWSSGINQPQHF
>NA|NA|TRBJ2-7|TRBV18
TGTGCCAGCTCACCAAAAACGGGTGGGGAGCAGTACTTC
CASSPKTGGEQYF
>NA|NA|TRBJ2-3|TRBV27
TGTGCCAGCAGCCTAGGGGCGGGGGCCCCCACAGATACGCAGTATTTT
CASSLGAGAPTDTQYF
>NA|TRBD1|TRBJ1-3|TRBV28
TGTGCCAGCAGTTTTACAGGGGGTTCTGGAAACACCATATATTTT
CASSFTGGSGNTIYF
>few|TRBD1|TRBJ1-1|TRBV9
TGTGCCAGCAGCGAGGGGACAGGGGACCCTGAAGCTTTCTTT
CASSEGTGDPEAFF
>NA|TRBD1|TRBJ2-2|TRBV5-1
TGCGCCAGCAGCCCAGGGACAGCGAACACCGGGGAGCTGTTTTTT
CASSPGTANTGELFF
>NA|NA|TRBJ2-1|TRBV7-7
TGTGCTAGCACCCCCCGTCCGGGTGAGCAGTTCTTC
CASTPRPGEQFF
>NA|NA|TRBJ2-7|TRBV19
TGTGCCAGTAGCGAACGACAGTTCCCGTATGGCTACGAGCAGTACTTC
CASSERQFPYGYEQYF
>NA|TRBD1|TRBJ2-7|TRBV5-5
TGTGCCAGCAGCTTGGGAACGGACAGGGAATACGAGCAGTACTTC
CASSLGTDREYEQYF
>NA|TRBD1|TRBJ1-5|TRBV7-2
TGTGCCAGCAGTTCCCGGGACAGGGGGGCGGGTAATCAGCCCCAGCATTTT
CASSSRDRGAGNQPQHF
>NA|TRBD2|TRBJ2-3|TRBV9
TGTGCCAGCAGCGTTGGCGGGGGGCGACTGGATACGCAGTATTTT
CASSVGGGRLDTQYF
>NA|TRBD2|TRBJ2-7|TRBV19
TGTGCCAGTAGTATGGAGCGGGAGGGCGCCTACGAGCAGTACTTC
CASSMEREGAYEQYF
>NA|TRBD1|TRBJ1-2|TRBV12-3/TRBV12-4
TGTGCCAGCAGTTTAGGACAGGGAGAAGGCTACACCTTC
CASSLGQGEGYTF
>once|NA|TRBJ2-1|TRBV7-9
TGTGCCAGCAGCAATTACCCCGAGGGATCCTACAATGAGCAGTTCTTC
CASSNYPEGSYNEQFF
>NA|NA|TRBJ1-3|TRBV7-9
TGTGCCAGCAGCTTAAATCTACAGGGACCCGGAAACACCATATATTTT
CASSLNLQGPGNTIYF
>NA|NA|TRBJ2-4|TRBV6-5
TGTGCCAGCAGGGTACTAACTGGCAAAAACATTCAGTACTTC
CASRVLTGKNIQYF
>NA|NA|TRBJ1-4|TRBV2
TGTGCCAGCAGTGAAGGTTATGGCAGGGGTCATGAAAAACTGTTTTTT
CASSEGYGRGHEKLFF
>NA|TRBD2|TRBJ2-5|TRBV25-1
TGTGCCAGCATGGGACTAGCCCAAGAGACCCAGTACTTC
CASMGLAQETQYF
>NA|NA|TRBJ1-5|TRBV11-2
TGTGCCAGCAGCCTTAACCCGGGGGGCGATCAGCCCCAGCATTTT
CASSLNPGGDQPQHF
>once|NA|TRBJ2-5|TRBV5-4
TGTGCCAGCAGCTTGTGGGGAGTCAAATTGGTAGAGACCCAGTACTTC
CASSLWGVKLVETQYF